One sample yielded the 21 T cell receptor beta chains listed below, sequenced in a study of tumor-infiltrating lymphocytes in primary liver carcinoma. TCR beta cDNA was made from 500 ng total RNA with a constant-region primer. A slightly modified ARM-PCR protocol with three nested multiplex PCR rounds produced these TCR beta libraries. TRBV1-TRBV30 forward and Cbeta reverse primers drove the first two roughly 10-cycle rounds. TCRdb called the multiplex PCR reads again in MiXCR, with one record for every CDR3 protein. The sample comprises under 150,000 distinct CDR3 sequences, nearly 70% of which are singletons, and roughly 7.3% rests with the top ten. Each 20-30 mg portion of unsorted bulk tissue served as the source for co-extraction of RNA and DNA. Sequencing was carried out using tumor-adjacent normal liver tissue. The receptors shown here come from a woman in her fifties or sixties with primary liver carcinoma and hepatitis B virus infection.

The CDR3 region is CTSRHSGPYEQYF. The CDR3, as DNA: TGTACAAGTCGCCACTCGGGACCGTACGAGCAGTACTTC. The chain recombines TRBV12-2 with TRBJ2-7; the table's TRBD1 call for D was not verified on the DNA. TRBV12-2 is deemed a pseudogene. The CDR3 is 13 residues long.

This clonotype has a single count. A much larger clonotype is one base distant, so this may be a read error. J is TRBJ2-2 and V is TRBV5-1; tentatively, D is TRBD2 (6 bases). Trimming stripped 4 bases from V and 2 bases from J, with 12 bases between. This CDR3 has 15 amino acids. Germline assignment: CDR1 SGHRS and CDR2 YFSETQ. The CDR3 coding sequence is TGCGCCAGCAGCCAAGGGACTTTTAACACCGGGGAGCTGTTTTTT. It specifies CASSQGTFNTGELFF. Based on the CDR3 plus reference TRBV5-1 and TRBJ2-2, the full variable domain is KAGVTQTPRYLIKTRGQQVTLSCSPISGHRSVSWYQQTPGQGLQFLFEYFSETQRNKGNFPGRFSGRQFSNSRSEMNVSTLELGDSALYLCASSQGTFNTGELFFGEGSRLTVL.

The genes are TRBV19 and TRBJ2-5; D is undetermined. CDR1 and CDR2 from the germline V gene are LNHDA and SQIVND (reference sequence). V was cut by 3 bases and J by 2 bases, with 7 bases left in between. This CDR3 is built from 13 residues. The CDR3 DNA sequence: TGTGCCAGTAGTATCGGCAGACAAGAGACCCAGTACTTC. This encodes CASSIGRQETQYF.

This rearrangement joins TRBV21-1 to TRBJ2-3. TRBV21-1 is listed as a pseudogene. This CDR3 is 13 amino acids long. In DNA form, the CDR3 reads TGTGCCAGCAGCAATGGTAGCACAGATATGCAGTATTTT. This codes for CASSNGSTDMQYF.

A word on this clonotype: The junction differs from germline at one of its ends, possibly a read error. The chain has TRBV29-1 and TRBJ1-2, with a possible D match to TRBD1 (6 bases). CDR3 length equals 12 residues. The germline CDR1 and CDR2 sequences are SQVTM and ANQGSEA. CDR3 sequence (DNA): TGCAGTGTCGGGGCGGGGGGCTATAGCTACACCTTC. Protein: CSVGAGGYSYTF.

This clonotype was picked up a small number of times. A junction end diverges from the germline sequence, so it may reflect a read error. The genes are TRBV11-2 and TRBJ2-3; maybe TRBD1 (6 bases). Germline lookup yields CDR1 SGHAT and CDR2 FQNNGV. The CDR3 runs to 15 residues. The chain's CDR3 is CTSSSQGADTDTQYF. In DNA, the CDR3 is TGTACCAGCAGCTCACAGGGAGCAGACACAGATACGCAGTATTTT.

Ten or more counts support this clonotype. The chain uses TRBV28 and TRBJ2-7; 8 positions agree with TRBD2. Germline lookup yields CDR1 MDHEN and CDR2 SYDVKM. The CDR3 loop spans 14 amino acids. After removal of 5 bases from V and 6 bases from J, the junction contained 9 bases not matched to a gene. This CDR3 is CASSPGTRFSEQYF. DNA for the CDR3: TGTGCCAGCAGTCCAGGGACTAGATTCAGCGAGCAGTACTTC.

Notes on this clonotype: This clone may be a read error of a much larger clone one base away. This rearrangement joins TRBV6-2 or TRBV6-3 to TRBJ2-1; 9 bases agree with TRBD2. Germline-derived CDR1 and CDR2 are MNHEY and SVGEGT. The CDR3 covers 16 residues. The CDR3 reads CAGSYSGGRAYNEQFF. The CDR3 coding sequence is TGTGCCGGCAGTTACTCCGGCGGGAGGGCCTACAATGAGCAGTTCTTC.

About this clonotype: This may come from a read error, since a much larger clone is one base off. V is TRBV5-1 and J is TRBJ1-2; the D gene is possibly TRBD1 (6 bases). The CDR3 loop spans 13 amino acids. The V gene's germline CDR1 is SGHRS and CDR2 YFSETQ. The CDR3 DNA reads as TGCGTCAGCAGCTTGGTTGTCAGGGGAGGCTACACCTTC. It codes for CVSSLVVRGGYTF.

The CDR3 spells CASSARGGSADTQYF. The CDR3 region has the DNA TGTGCCAGCTCAGCCAGAGGGGGCAGCGCAGATACGCAGTATTTT. V gene TRBV6-5 combines with J gene TRBJ2-3, with 7 bases matching TRBD1. CDR1 MNHEY and CDR2 SVGAGI come from the germline V gene. Losses at the gene ends were 8 bases for V and 4 bases for J; bases not matched to a gene: 12. The CDR3 runs 15 residues.

This clonotype was picked up one time. The chain joins TRBV4-1 to TRBJ1-5; D uncertain. Trimming took off 11 bases at V and 0 bases at J, with 29 bases between the two ends. Germline assignment: CDR1 MGHRA and CDR2 YSYEKL. The CDR3 sequence is 19 residues long. CDR3 in DNA: TGCGCCTGTTGGGGAGAGTTAGTCGGGCAAAATTATAGCAATCAGCCCCAGCATTTT. As protein: CACWGELVGQNYSNQPQHF.

This clonotype appeared many times. At one boundary the junction diverges from the germline segment, which might be a read error. CDR3 sequence (DNA): TGCGCCAGCAGCCAAGTCAACAGCCCAGTCTTC. Residues: CASSQVNSPVF. V usage is TRBV4-1 and J usage is TRBJ1-2, with no clear D. There are 11 residues in the CDR3. Germline lookup yields CDR1 MGHRA and CDR2 YSYEKL.

Remarks on this clonotype: The CDR3 does not end in the conserved phenylalanine or tryptophan, so this is likely a read error. The rearrangement links TRBV12-3 or TRBV12-4 to TRBJ2-1, with 10 nucleotides matching TRBD1. The CDR3 has 15 residues. The CDR3 reads CDNSLRGTGALEQFL. In DNA form, the CDR3 reads TGTGACAACTCCCTTAGGGGGACAGGGGCTCTTGAGCAGTTCCTC.

In its sample, this clonotype ranks as medium-sized (0.01 to 0.1%). The chain couples TRBV11-2 to TRBJ1-4, with a weak D call TRBD1 (5 bases). The CDR3 has 13 residues. V lost 2 bases and J 5 bases, leaving 6 bases between the germline ends. CDR1 is SGHAT and CDR2 is FQNNGV in the germline V gene. The CDR3 DNA sequence: TGTGCCAGCAGCTTAAGGGGAAATGAAAAACTGTTTTTT. It encodes CASSLRGNEKLFF. The complete variable domain, with remaining parts taken from reference TRBV11-2 and TRBJ1-4, reads EAGVAQSPRYKIIEKRQSVAFWCNPISGHATLYWYQQILGQGPKLLIQFQNNGVVDDSQLPKDRFSAERLKGVDSTLKIQPAKLEDSAVYLCASSLRGNEKLFFGSGTQLSVL.

This clonotype has more than one count but fewer than ten. The chain carries TRBV11-2 and TRBJ2-7; D gene unclear. The CDR3 loop spans 14 amino acids. V lost 3 bases and J 6 bases, leaving 15 bases between the germline ends. Germline CDR1 SGHAT, CDR2 FQNNGV. Here the CDR3 reads CASSLNSRSCEQYF. The CDR3 DNA follows: TGTGCCAGCAGCTTGAATAGCAGGAGTTGCGAGCAGTACTTC. Full variable domain (remainder filled in from reference TRBV11-2 and TRBJ2-7): EAGVAQSPRYKIIEKRQSVAFWCNPISGHATLYWYQQILGQGPKLLIQFQNNGVVDDSQLPKDRFSAERLKGVDSTLKIQPAKLEDSAVYLCASSLNSRSCEQYFGPGTRLTVT.

As concerns this clonotype: A junction boundary mismatches the germline segment, possibly from a read error. The rearrangement joins TRBV7-9 to TRBJ1-2, with 8 bases matching TRBD1. The CDR3 has 15 residues. CDR1 and CDR2 from the germline V gene are SEHNR and FQNEAQ (reference sequence). The CDR3 bases are TGTGCCAGCACCCCGCCGGGACAGGAAGACGGTCGCTACATCTTC. It yields the protein CASTPPGQEDGRYIF.

Comment on this clonotype: The germline gene is not matched at one end of the junction; a read error may be the cause. This chain joins TRBV29-1 and TRBJ2-1; a possible D gene is TRBD2 (5 bases). Germline values: CDR1 SQVTM, CDR2 ANQGSEA. The CDR3 is made up of 16 amino acids. The DNA for the CDR3 is TGCAACGCATCCTTGCGCTCAGGACTTCTGTACAATGAGCAGCTCTTC. Translation gives CNASLRSGLLYNEQLF.

As to this clonotype: This may stem from a read error, because a much larger clone lies one nucleotide away. The rearrangement joins TRBV7-9 to TRBJ1-5, with D perhaps matching TRBD1 (5 bases). The CDR3 consists of 16 residues. Deletions cut 3 bases from V and 10 bases from J, with 22 bases between. Looked up from germline, CDR1 is SEHNR and CDR2 is FQNEAQ (reference sequence). As DNA, the CDR3 is TGTGCCAGCAGCTTGTGGGAGGCAGGGAGGGGTCATCCCCAGCATTTT. This sequence encodes CASSLWEAGRGHPQHF.

About this clonotype itself: A read error may produce the germline difference seen at one junction end. The chain recombines TRBV11-2 with TRBJ2-1, with D possibly being TRBD2 (7 bases). The CDR3 sequence is 17 residues long. Germline V gene lookup returns CDR1 SGHAT and CDR2 FQNNGV. CDR3 in DNA: TGTGCCAGCAGCCCCCATAGGGGGGGGAGCTCCTACGATGAGCAGTTCTTC. Its protein is CASSPHRGGSSYDEQFF.

To note about this clonotype: The junction departs from the called germline gene at one end, perhaps through a read error. The chain has TRBV4-1 and TRBJ2-1, with TRBD1 identical over 8 bases. Looked up from germline, CDR1 is MGHRA and CDR2 is YSYEKL. The CDR3 is 15 residues long. In DNA, the CDR3 is TGCACCAGTAGCCAAAGTGGACAGGGCAACAATGAGCAGTTCTTC. This encodes CTSSQSGQGNNEQFF.

This clonotype is judged medium-sized (0.01 to 0.1%). This chain joins TRBV11-2 and TRBJ1-2; perhaps TRBD1 as D (6 bases). Trimming took 0 bases from V and 7 from J, leaving 15 bases between them. The length of the CDR3 is 15 residues. Germline V gene data show CDR1 as SGHAT and CDR2 as FQNNGV. CDR3 sequence reads: CASSLEGASGGGYTF. Here the CDR3 DNA reads TGTGCCAGCAGCTTAGAGGGGGCCAGTGGCGGTGGCTACACCTTC.